This TCR beta chain was documented in a study of response to subunit inactivated influenza vaccine. Via MiXCR, TCRdb re-called the RT-PCR reads, giving one row per CDR3 protein. The table lists 650,000 to 700,000 distinct CDR3 sequences, approximately 14% of them singletons. The CDR3 contains 15 residues. Germline V gene sequence: CDR1 SGHKS, CDR2 YYEKEE (reference sequence). The trim removed 2 bases at V and 7 bases at J, leaving 9 bases unmatched. General study results and limits: Authors proposed each seasonal influenza vaccination draws in few new T cells.

This clonotype was detected only a few times. Its antigen is not identified. This clonotype was sampled from a man between 45 and 60 years old who received an inactivated influenza vaccine. The material was PBMCs from blood, obtained 12 days after vaccination. The chain recombines TRBV5-5 with TRBJ2-1; 7 nucleotides agree with TRBD1. This CDR3 reads CASSFMTGLGNEQFF. CDR3 nucleotides: TGTGCCAGCAGCTTTATGACAGGGTTGGGGAATGAGCAGTTCTTC.